One T cell receptor beta chain is described in this entry. Its antigen remains unknown. V gave up 2 bases and J gave up 2 bases; unmatched junction bases: 5. The CDR3 runs to 16 residues. CDR1 and CDR2 from the germline V gene are MNHEY and SMNVEV (reference sequence). This sample was taken from a study of cytomegalovirus exposure and HLA in healthy donors. The study, taken as a whole, reports: A previous analysis found most TCR beta V segments productive roughly 90% or roughly 30% of the time. Reportedly, TCR beta sequences accurately predicted HLA-A and HLA-B alleles in most subjects. Per a later analysis, fewer than 20,000 TCR beta sequences showed association with HLA alleles at 0.05 false discovery rate.

In the PCR, 60 Vbeta and 13 Jbeta primers were used. Sequencing used immunoSEQ multiplex PCR; TCRdb keeps in-frame clones, though not all of them. The sample lists around 180,000 clones; over 80% were seen once. V and J are TRBV27 and TRBJ2-7, with TRBD2 matching over 11 bases. This receptor was taken from a boy younger than 10 in good health and CMV-seronegative. What was sequenced was PBMCs. CDR3 protein: CASSLGLAGPTYEQYF. The CDR3 DNA reads TGTGCCAGCAGTTTAGGACTAGCGGGCCCAACCTACGAGCAGTACTTC.